The 32 T cell receptor beta chains below were found in one sample sequenced in a study of blood T cell repertoires in COVID-19. Using immunoSEQ multiplex PCR, the repertoire was profiled, and TCRdb retains in-frame clones only, with some absent. This sample has about 270,000 clones; roughly 93% occur once, and the top ten carry about 2.3%. The sequenced sample was PBMCs or T cells enriched from blood (not recorded which). The receptors here all came from a woman aged 40 to 50 with acute COVID-19.

This chain uses TRBV7-9 with TRBJ1-4; 7 bases fit TRBD1. Germline lookup yields CDR1 SEHNR and CDR2 FQNEAQ (reference sequence). CDR3 length equals 14 residues. V lost 1 base and J lost 8; bases outside the gene matches: 4. For the CDR3, the DNA is TGTGCCAGCAGCTTAGGACAGGGCGCCGAAAAACTGTTTTTT. Encoded protein: CASSLGQGAEKLFF.

The chain is built from TRBV7-9 and TRBJ1-3; D gene ambiguous. Trimming took 6 bases from V and 0 from J, leaving 9 bases between them. CDR1 is SEHNR, CDR2 FQNEAQ, per germline (reference sequence). The length of the CDR3 is 14 residues. CDR3: CASRPGTSGNTIYF. CDR3 nucleotides: TGTGCCAGCAGGCCAGGAACCTCTGGAAACACCATATATTTT.

This chain connects TRBV27 to TRBJ1-2; TRBD1 aligns across 7 bases. This CDR3 region has 12 residues. The ends lost 5 bases at V and 9 bases at J; junction bases unmatched: 6. The germline V gene has CDR1 MNHEY and CDR2 SMNVEV (reference sequence). This chain's CDR3 is CASSPRTGRYTF. Written as DNA, the CDR3 is TGTGCCAGCAGTCCACGGACAGGTCGCTACACCTTC.

This clone was seen a handful of times. The rearrangement uses TRBV10-1 and TRBJ2-1; D is possibly TRBD1 (5 bases). The CDR3 is made up of 16 amino acids. V lost 5 bases and J lost 4, with 18 bases in between. Germline assignment: CDR1 WNHNN and CDR2 SYGVQD (reference sequence). The CDR3 region is CASSKPGQKGYNEQFF. CDR3 nucleotides: TGCGCCAGCAGTAAGCCAGGGCAAAAGGGGTACAATGAGCAGTTCTTC.

The chain has TRBV11-3 and TRBJ1-2; D uncertain. V lost 0 bases and J lost 1, with 18 bases in between. The CDR3 covers 18 residues. Germline V gives CDR1 SGHNT, CDR2 YENEEA. The CDR3 loop reads CASSLDRGPRDLNYGYTF. In DNA, the CDR3 is TGTGCCAGCAGCTTAGATCGAGGGCCGCGGGATCTTAACTATGGCTACACCTTC. Full variable domain (rest looked up from reference TRBV11-3 and TRBJ1-2): EAGVVQSPRYKIIEKKQPVAFWCNPISGHNTLYWYLQNLGQGPELLIRYENEEAVDDSQLPKDRFSAERLKGVDSTLKIQPAELGDSAVYLCASSLDRGPRDLNYGYTFGSGTRLTVV.

This clone was recorded once. The genes are TRBV30 and TRBJ1-2, with 7 bases matching TRBD1. The V and J ends lost 3 bases and 8 bases, in that order; junction bases with no gene match: 9. This CDR3 has 13 amino acids. From germline, CDR1 is GTSNPN and CDR2 SVGIG (reference sequence). Written as DNA, the CDR3 is TGTGCCTGGAGGAGACAGGGAGCGGAAGGCTACACCTTC. It codes for CAWRRQGAEGYTF.

This sequence joins TRBV4-2 and TRBJ2-7; 9 bases line up with TRBD1. Germline lookup yields CDR1 LGHNA and CDR2 YNFKEQ. CDR3 length: 14 amino acids. V shed 1 base and J 6 bases; nucleotides not matched to a gene: 4. Here the CDR3 reads CASSQGTGVVEQYF. The CDR3 nucleotides read TGTGCCAGCAGCCAAGGGACAGGGGTTGTCGAGCAGTACTTC.

V gene TRBV28 combines with J gene TRBJ1-2; 9 bases align to TRBD1. From germline, CDR1 is MDHEN and CDR2 SYDVKM. CDR3 size: 15 residues. V was pared by 5 bases and J by 8 bases, with 12 bases of the junction left unmatched. The CDR3 protein is CASSRQTGGWSGYTF. CDR3 in DNA: TGTGCCAGCAGTCGCCAAACAGGGGGCTGGAGCGGCTACACCTTC.

This rearrangement joins TRBV19 to TRBJ1-6; D uncertain. Germline CDR1 reads LNHDA; CDR2 reads SQIVND (reference sequence). Trimming pared 3 bases from V and 6 bases from J, leaving 9 bases between. The CDR3 is 14 residues long. CDR3 sequence (DNA): TGTGCCAGTAGTATCGGCGGATTTAATTCACCCCTCCACTTT. This codes for CASSIGGFNSPLHF.

On this clone: At the DNA level, this CDR3 is encoded by other sequences in the same sample as well. The chain joins TRBV6-5 to TRBJ2-3; the match to TRBD1 covers 8 bases. The CDR3 is made up of 13 amino acids. Germline V gives CDR1 MNHEY, CDR2 SVGAGI. V lost 11 bases to trimming and J lost 3 bases; unmatched junction nucleotides: 7. The CDR3 region has the DNA TGTGCCTCAGGACAGGGCAGGACAGATACGCAGTATTTT. This sequence encodes CASGQGRTDTQYF.

The rearrangement uses TRBV7-9 and TRBJ1-6; 7 bases line up with TRBD1. The CDR3 is 13 amino acids. V lost 6 bases and J lost 8; bases outside the gene matches: 4. Germline V gene data show CDR1 as SEHNR and CDR2 as FQNEAQ (reference sequence). This CDR3 reads CASRTGRHSPLHF. The CDR3 region has the DNA TGTGCCAGCAGGACAGGGAGACATTCACCCCTCCACTTT.

The chain employs TRBV9 and TRBJ2-2; D might be TRBD1 (5 bases). This CDR3 has 14 amino acids. V was trimmed by 4 bases and J by 4 bases, leaving 11 bases between them. CDR1 is SGDLS, CDR2 YYNGEE, per germline. The CDR3, as DNA: TGTGCCAGCAGCACGAGACAGTCCACCGGGGAGCTGTTTTTT. Translating it yields CASSTRQSTGELFF.

The chain couples TRBV12-3 or TRBV12-4 to TRBJ2-7, with D maybe TRBD1 (6 bases). The CDR3 consists of 12 residues. The V gene lost 4 bases and the J gene lost 7 bases, with 11 bases spanning the gap. CDR3 DNA sequence: TGTGCCAGCAGTTACAGGGTGATGGAGCAGTACTTC. It encodes CASSYRVMEQYF.

The rearrangement links TRBV2 to TRBJ2-6; D not resolved. CDR1 SNHLY and CDR2 FYNNEI come from the germline V gene. The V end lost 6 bases, the J end lost 2 bases, and 5 bases lay between the germline ends. The CDR3 is 13 amino acids. The CDR3 here is CASREPGANVLTF. The DNA of the CDR3 is TGTGCCAGCAGGGAGCCTGGGGCCAACGTCCTGACTTTC. Combining the CDR3 with reference TRBV2 and TRBJ2-6 gives the whole variable domain EPEVTQTPSHQVTQMGQEVILRCVPISNHLYFYWYRQILGQKVEFLVSFYNNEISEKSEIFDDQFSVERPDGSNFTLKIRSTKLEDSAMYFCASREPGANVLTFGAGSRLTVL.

J is TRBJ2-1 and V is TRBV12-3 or TRBV12-4; D is perhaps TRBD2 (5 bases). The V end lost 5 bases, the J end lost 5 bases, and 10 bases lay between the germline ends. This CDR3 region has 13 residues. The CDR3 DNA follows: TGTGCCAGCAGTCTGAGGGTCGACAATGAGCAGTTCTTC. Translation gives CASSLRVDNEQFF.

J is TRBJ1-1 and V is TRBV18; 7 bases align to TRBD1. CDR1 is KGHSH and CDR2 is LQKENI in the germline V gene. The CDR3 is 15 amino acids. V shed 3 bases and J 1 base; nucleotides not matched to a gene: 5. CDR3 amino acids: CASSPEDRRNTEAFF. DNA for the CDR3: TGTGCCAGCTCACCCGAGGACAGGCGGAACACTGAAGCTTTCTTT.

The chain employs TRBV9 and TRBJ2-1; 11 positions match TRBD1. Trimming took 7 bases from V and 6 from J; bases not matched to a gene: 6. CDR3 length: 14 amino acids. The V gene's germline CDR1 is SGDLS and CDR2 YYNGEE. This CDR3 reads CASGGTGGRNEQFF. The CDR3 DNA reads TGTGCCAGCGGCGGGACAGGGGGGCGCAATGAGCAGTTCTTC.

This chain joins TRBV18 and TRBJ2-7; 8 bases line up with TRBD1. The germline V gene encodes CDR1 KGHSH and CDR2 LQKENI. This CDR3 is 15 amino acids long. Trimming removed 6 bases from V and 2 bases from J; junction bases left unmatched: 9. The CDR3 sequence: CASSPMAGGPYEQYF. Written as DNA, the CDR3 is TGTGCCAGCTCCCCGATGGCAGGGGGCCCCTACGAGCAGTACTTC.

The chain links TRBV9 to TRBJ2-7; 7 bases align to TRBD2. Trimming removed 3 bases from V and 0 bases from J; junction bases left unmatched: 9. CDR3 length: 16 residues. The germline gives CDR1 SGDLS, CDR2 YYNGEE. The CDR3 DNA is TGTGCCAGCAGCGCCGGAGCGGGGCCGAGCTCCTACGAGCAGTACTTC. Translating gives CASSAGAGPSSYEQYF.

This chain uses TRBV19 with TRBJ1-5; D is perhaps TRBD1 (5 bases). This CDR3 is built from 15 residues. V was trimmed by 4 bases and J by 2 bases, leaving 12 bases between them. Germline CDR1 LNHDA, CDR2 SQIVND (reference sequence). CDR3 coding DNA: TGTGCCAGTAGTACCGACGGAGGGGGCAATCAGCCCCAGCATTTT. Its translation is CASSTDGGGNQPQHF.

The chain links TRBV11-2 to TRBJ2-3, with D possibly TRBD2 on 5 matching bases. V shed 5 bases and J shed 1 base, with 13 bases lying between them. The CDR3 is made up of 15 amino acids. Germline CDR1 reads SGHAT; CDR2 reads FQNNGV. CDR3 bases: TGTGCCAGCAGCCTTCAGCGGCGGGGCACAGATACGCAGTATTTT. This sequence encodes CASSLQRRGTDTQYF.

V and J are TRBV10-1 and TRBJ2-1; weak D call: TRBD2 (5 bases). This CDR3 has 14 residues. V was trimmed by 8 bases and J by 2 bases, leaving 13 bases between them. Germline CDR1 WNHNN, CDR2 SYGVQD (reference sequence). CDR3 DNA: TGCGCCAGCCCACCCCCTAGCCCCTACAATGAGCAGTTCTTC. It encodes CASPPPSPYNEQFF.

This clone has only one observation. The V call is TRBV6-2 or TRBV6-3, the J call TRBJ2-7; D might be TRBD2 (7 bases). This CDR3 is built from 14 residues. Germline V CDR1 and CDR2: MNHEY, SVGEGT. V gave up 5 bases and J gave up 6 bases, with 17 bases separating them. CDR3 residues: CASSRTRGAFEQYF. CDR3 nucleotides: TGTGCCAGCAGTCGCACCCGGGGGGCCTTCGAGCAGTACTTC.

The gene calls are TRBV7-2 and TRBJ2-1, with D perhaps matching TRBD2 (5 bases). Germline CDR1 SGHTA, CDR2 FQGNSA. The CDR3 has 14 residues. The V and J ends lost 5 bases and 6 bases respectively, with 14 bases between them. CDR3 region: CASSAGGLTNEQFF. The DNA for the CDR3 is TGTGCCAGCAGCGCAGGTGGACTCACCAATGAGCAGTTCTTC.

The rearrangement uses TRBV19 and TRBJ1-1, with TRBD1 matching 8 bases. Germline CDR1 is LNHDA and CDR2 is SQIVND (reference sequence). J was trimmed by 5 bases and V by 4 bases; bases with no gene match: 3. This CDR3 is 13 amino acids long. The CDR3 nucleotides read TGTGCCAGTAGTAAACAGGGGGATACTGAAGCTTTCTTT. Its protein is CASSKQGDTEAFF.

The chain recombines TRBV6-5 with TRBJ2-1; a weak D match, TRBD1 (6 bases). Germline V gene sequence: CDR1 MNHEY, CDR2 SVGAGI. V lost 4 bases and J 7 bases, leaving 17 bases between the germline ends. This CDR3 spans 15 amino acids. CDR3 bases: TGTGCCAGCAGTTCGCCGGGACACCTTGGTAATGAGCAGTTCTTC. Translated, it gives CASSSPGHLGNEQFF.

The chain uses TRBV4-1 and TRBJ2-6; 9 nucleotides agree with TRBD1. From germline, CDR1 is MGHRA and CDR2 YSYEKL. With V trimmed by 3 bases and J by 1 base, 10 bases remained unmatched. There are 19 residues in the CDR3. CDR3 in amino acids: CASSHPKGQGKSGANVLTF. CDR3 coding DNA: TGCGCCAGCAGCCACCCCAAAGGACAGGGGAAATCTGGGGCCAACGTCCTGACTTTC.

The V and J genes are TRBV27 and TRBJ1-2, with a tentative D call TRBD1 (5 bases). The germline V gene encodes CDR1 MNHEY and CDR2 SMNVEV (reference sequence). CDR3 length equals 15 residues. Trimming left V 4 bases short and J 8 bases short, with 20 bases between. The CDR3 is CASSSYSRLPGGYTF. The CDR3 DNA reads as TGTGCCAGCAGTTCTTACAGTCGTCTCCCAGGGGGCTACACCTTC.

CDR3 loop: CASSFGVSTCIRLDEQFF. In DNA form, the CDR3 reads TGTGCCAGCAGCTTCGGGGTATCGACATGTATCCGTTTGGATGAGCAGTTCTTC. V and J are TRBV7-3 and TRBJ2-1, with a tentative D call TRBD2 (5 bases). Germline V lookup: CDR1 SGHTA, CDR2 FQGTGA. The CDR3 totals 18 residues. V lost 3 bases and J lost 8, with 26 bases in between.

The chain is built from TRBV3-1 (or the pseudogene TRBV3-2) and TRBJ2-7; D possibly corresponds to TRBD1 (5 bases). CDR1 and CDR2 from the germline V gene are LGHDT and YNNKEL (reference sequence). Trimming shortened V by 4 bases and J by 8 bases, and 12 bases separated the two germline ends. The CDR3 is made up of 12 amino acids. In nucleotides, the CDR3 is TGTGCCAGCAGCCCCGACAGAAGAAAGCAGTACTTC. As protein: CASSPDRRKQYF.

J is TRBJ1-6 and V is TRBV7-3, with 7 bases fitting TRBD1. Germline values: CDR1 SGHTA, CDR2 FQGTGA. V was pared by 4 bases and J by 6 bases, with 6 bases of the junction left unmatched. The CDR3 has 15 amino acids. CDR3 sequence reads: CASSSTGRSNSPLHF. CDR3 sequence (DNA): TGTGCCAGCAGCTCGACAGGGAGGAGTAATTCACCCCTCCACTTT.

The V gene is TRBV27, the J gene TRBJ2-5, with D tentatively TRBD1 (6 bases). The CDR3 spans 13 residues. CDR1 is MNHEY, CDR2 SMNVEV, per germline (reference sequence). Trimming removed 4 bases at V and 5 bases at J, with 11 bases between. DNA of the CDR3: TGTGCCAGCAGTTATACAGGGTGGGAGACCCAGTACTTC. Its protein product is CASSYTGWETQYF.